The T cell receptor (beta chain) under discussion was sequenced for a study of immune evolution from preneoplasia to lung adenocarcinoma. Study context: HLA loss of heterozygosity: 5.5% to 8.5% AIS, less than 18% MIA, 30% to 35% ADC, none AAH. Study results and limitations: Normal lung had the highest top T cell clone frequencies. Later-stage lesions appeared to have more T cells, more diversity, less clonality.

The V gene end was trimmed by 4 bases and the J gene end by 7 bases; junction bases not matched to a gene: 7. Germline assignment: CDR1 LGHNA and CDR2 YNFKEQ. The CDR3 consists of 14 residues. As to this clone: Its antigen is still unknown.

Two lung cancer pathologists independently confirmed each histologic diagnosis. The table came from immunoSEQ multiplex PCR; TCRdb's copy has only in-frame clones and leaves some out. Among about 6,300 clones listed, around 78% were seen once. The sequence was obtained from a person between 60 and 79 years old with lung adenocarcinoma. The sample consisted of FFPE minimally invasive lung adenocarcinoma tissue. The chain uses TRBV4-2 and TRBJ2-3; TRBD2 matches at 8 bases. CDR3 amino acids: CASSPSGGGNTQYF. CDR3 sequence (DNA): TGTGCCAGCAGCCCCTCGGGGGGGGGGAATACGCAGTATTTT.